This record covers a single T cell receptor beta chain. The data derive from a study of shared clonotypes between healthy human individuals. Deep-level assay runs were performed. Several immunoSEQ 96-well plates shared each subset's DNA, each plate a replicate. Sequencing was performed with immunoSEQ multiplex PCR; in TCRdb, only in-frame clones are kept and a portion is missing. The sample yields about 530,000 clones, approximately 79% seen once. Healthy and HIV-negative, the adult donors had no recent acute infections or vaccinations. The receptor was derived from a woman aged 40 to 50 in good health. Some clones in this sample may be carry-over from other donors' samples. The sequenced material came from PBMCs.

CDR3 nucleotide sequence: TGTGCCAGCAGCGGCGGGACTGTATACAATGAGCAGTTCTTC. Translating gives CASSGGTVYNEQFF. The rearrangement uses TRBV5-4 and TRBJ2-1; tentatively, D is TRBD2 (6 bases). The CDR3 extends over 14 amino acids. The V gene lost 4 bases and the J gene lost 4 bases, with 12 bases spanning the gap. Per germline, CDR1 SGHNT and CDR2 YYREEE (reference sequence).